This TCR beta chain came from a study of shared clonotypes between healthy human individuals. TCRdb's table, derived via immunoSEQ multiplex PCR, lists solely in-frame clones and lacks some. The table lists 2.5 million or so clones, more than 80% of them singletons. V lost 4 bases and J lost 1, with 14 bases in between. This CDR3 spans 15 amino acids. The germline gives CDR1 SGHNT, CDR2 YYREEE (reference sequence). The sequence was obtained from a man younger than 35 in good health. The V gene is TRBV5-4, the J gene TRBJ2-5; no definite D call. Input material: naive CD4+ T cells sorted from blood. As for subset: CD45RA+ positively selected. This chain's CDR3 is CASSQRRWSQETQYF. DNA for the CDR3: TGTGCCAGCAGCCAAAGAAGGTGGTCCCAAGAGACCCAGTACTTC.